These 8 T cell receptor beta chains came from one sample sequenced in a study of blood T cells in healthy people across ages. Then a second PCR, running roughly 7 to 11 cycles, was carried out with a sample-barcoded 5' primer and a J-beta primer mix. Each CDR3 protein gets one entry after TCRdb re-called the 5' RACE reads with MiXCR. The repertoire holds over 1,500,000 distinct CDR3 sequences, with approximately 50% as singletons. The sequenced material came from blood. These receptors all stem from a woman aged 40 to 50 in good health.

This rearrangement joins TRBV5-1 to TRBJ2-1; TRBD2 agrees at 16 bases. CDR3 size: 17 residues. V dropped 4 bases and J dropped 8; count of bases not matched to a gene: 9. The germline gives CDR1 SGHRS, CDR2 YFSETQ. The CDR3 loop reads CASSTGLAGGFVDEQFF. The CDR3 bases are TGCGCCAGCAGCACGGGACTAGCGGGGGGGTTTGTAGATGAGCAGTTCTTC.

The chain's CDR3 is CASSTSPGIGNEQFF. CDR3 in DNA: TGTGCCAGCAGTACCTCACCCGGCATTGGCAATGAGCAGTTCTTC. The chain uses TRBV6-5 and TRBJ2-1; no definite D call. The CDR3 sequence is 15 residues long. V gave up 5 bases and J gave up 6 bases, with 17 bases separating them. Germline-derived CDR1 and CDR2 are MNHEY and SVGAGI.

This clonotype was counted at least ten times. The chain uses TRBV5-5 and TRBJ1-2, with D hard to call. V was clipped by 1 base and J by 6 bases, with 4 bases between them. In germline, CDR1 is SGHKS, CDR2 YYEKEE (reference sequence). The CDR3 consists of 11 residues. The CDR3 reads CASSLSDGYTF. In DNA, the CDR3 is TGTGCCAGCAGCTTGAGCGATGGCTACACCTTC.

The rearrangement joins TRBV11-3 to TRBJ2-4; no firm D call. The CDR3 is 20 amino acids. The V end lost 7 bases, the J end lost 3 bases, and 31 bases lay between the germline ends. Germline loops: CDR1 SGHNT, CDR2 YENEEA. The CDR3 nucleotides read TGTGCCAGCACCCCTTATCTACGGCTGCGTGAACAATCTATCAAAAACATTCAGTACTTC. It translates to CASTPYLRLREQSIKNIQYF.

This clonotype was picked up a small number of times. The chain links TRBV28 to TRBJ2-6; 8 nucleotides agree with TRBD1. Germline CDR1 is MDHEN and CDR2 is SYDVKM. V lost 4 bases to trimming and J lost 0 bases; unmatched junction nucleotides: 5. The CDR3 sequence is 17 residues long. CDR3: CASSSPGTGSGANVLTF. The CDR3 DNA reads as TGTGCCAGCAGTTCCCCCGGGACAGGCTCTGGGGCCAACGTCCTGACTTTC.

The chain uses TRBV6-2 or TRBV6-3 and TRBJ1-4; D remains unclear. Trimming removed 0 bases from V and 8 bases from J, with 13 bases in between. The CDR3 contains 15 residues. Germline values: CDR1 MNHEY, CDR2 SVGEGT. In nucleotides, the CDR3 is TGTGCCAGCAGTTACTCGAAGAATATTGGGGAAAAACTGTTTTTT. As protein: CASSYSKNIGEKLFF.

The chain recombines TRBV7-9 with TRBJ2-7; 7 bases align to TRBD1. In germline, CDR1 is SEHNR, CDR2 FQNEAQ (reference sequence). The CDR3 has 16 residues. The V and J ends lost 5 bases and 2 bases, in that order; junction bases with no gene match: 12. The CDR3, as DNA: TGTGCCAGCAGCCTGAACAGGGGCAGCGCTACCTACGAGCAGTACTTC. This translates into CASSLNRGSATYEQYF.

This chain joins TRBV7-9 and TRBJ2-4; tentatively, D is TRBD1 or TRBD2 (5 bases each). The J call may be faulty, since TRBJ2-7 better matches the DNA end. From germline, CDR1 is SEHNR and CDR2 FQNEAQ (reference sequence). The CDR3 length is 17 residues. CDR3 sequence: CASSLALAREPSYEQYF. In nucleotides, the CDR3 is TGTGCCAGCAGCTTAGCGCTTGCCAGGGAGCCCTCCTACGAGCAGTACTTC.